The TCR beta chain described here comes from a study of T cell responses to AZD1222 COVID-19 vaccine. The method was immunoSEQ multiplex PCR; TCRdb's version includes in-frame clones alone and lacks a portion of them. The sample includes 150,000 or so clones, about 89% of them seen just once. This CDR3 region has 20 residues. Per germline, CDR1 MNHEY and CDR2 SVGEGT. Germline trimming cut 0 bases from V and 5 bases from J; bases unmatched to any gene: 20. The sequence derives from an adult in good health. This chain links TRBV6-2 or TRBV6-3 with TRBJ2-3; 7 bases map to TRBD2. Sequences were derived from peripheral blood, sampled on day 0 of AZD1222 vaccination. The CDR3 loop reads CASSYSTDPVGGPRGDTQYF. The CDR3 DNA is TGTGCCAGCAGTTACTCGACGGATCCGGTGGGAGGGCCGAGGGGAGATACGCAGTATTTT.